Presented here are 13 T cell receptor beta chains from one specimen sequenced in a study of cytomegalovirus exposure and HLA in healthy donors. Here immunoSEQ multiplex PCR was the method, and the copy in TCRdb shows in-frame clones only, minus some. This sample carries fewer than 250,000 clones, about 82% of them seen once, and the ten largest clones take more than 1.2%. The sample consisted of PBMCs. Receptors originate from a young woman in good health and CMV-seronegative.

A few counts support this clone. The V and J genes are TRBV5-1 and TRBJ2-7, with TRBD1 identical over 9 bases. Germline loops: CDR1 SGHRS, CDR2 YFSETQ. Trimming at V came to 7 bases and at J to 3 bases, leaving 2 bases not matched to a gene. CDR3 size: 12 residues. Written as DNA, the CDR3 is TGCGCCAGCGGACAGGGGAACTACGAGCAGTACTTC. It is translated as CASGQGNYEQYF.

This chain links TRBV4-2 with TRBJ1-4; 7 nucleotides line up with TRBD1. Germline CDR1 reads LGHNA; CDR2 reads YNFKEQ. Trimming removed 4 bases from V and 6 bases from J; junction bases left unmatched: 11. The CDR3 is made up of 16 amino acids. In DNA, the CDR3 is TGTGCCAGCAGCCTCTTAGGGGGCCAAGCCCATGAAAAACTGTTTTTT. Protein product: CASSLLGGQAHEKLFF.

This clone was detected once. The chain is built from TRBV6-6 and TRBJ2-5; D gene ambiguous. The germline gives CDR1 MNHNY, CDR2 SVGAGI (reference sequence). V lost 2 bases and J 5 bases, leaving 6 bases between the germline ends. This CDR3 contains 12 residues. Here the CDR3 reads CASSYAVETQYF. CDR3 in DNA: TGTGCCAGCAGTTACGCGGTGGAGACCCAGTACTTC.

This chain connects TRBV9 to TRBJ2-5; 11 bases align to TRBD2. V lost 2 bases, J lost 4 bases, and 1 base stayed unmatched. CDR1 is SGDLS and CDR2 is YYNGEE in the germline V gene. This CDR3 comprises 14 residues. CDR3 coding DNA: TGTGCCAGCAGCGTTCTAGCGGGAGGAGAGACCCAGTACTTC. Translating it yields CASSVLAGGETQYF.

J is TRBJ1-5 and V is TRBV5-6, with 9 bases lining up with TRBD1. Trimming removed 4 bases from V and 2 bases from J; junction bases left unmatched: 4. The germline CDR1 and CDR2 sequences are SGHDT and YYEEEE. The length of the CDR3 is 15 residues. In DNA form, the CDR3 reads TGTGCCAGCAGCCTACGGACAGGGGGCAATCAGCCCCAGCATTTT. It translates to CASSLRTGGNQPQHF.

The chain has TRBV7-8 and TRBJ2-1; the match to TRBD1 covers 9 bases. This CDR3 comprises 15 residues. CDR1 is SGHVS and CDR2 is FQNEAQ in the germline V gene. Trimming took 5 bases from V and 12 from J; bases not matched to a gene: 14. The CDR3 loop reads CASSKGQGTTLGQFF. The CDR3 bases are TGTGCCAGCAGCAAAGGACAGGGGACAACTCTAGGGCAGTTCTTC.

The chain couples TRBV7-3 to TRBJ1-1; D not certain. CDR3 length: 13 residues. The germline V and J ends were trimmed by 2 bases and 1 base, with 5 bases remaining between them. The germline V gene has CDR1 SGHTA and CDR2 FQGTGA. The CDR3: CASSLLPNTEAFF. CDR3 in DNA: TGTGCCAGCAGCTTACTCCCGAACACTGAAGCTTTCTTT.

The V and J genes are TRBV14 and TRBJ2-7; maybe TRBD1 (5 bases). Trimming took off 6 bases at V and 4 bases at J, with 13 bases between the two ends. The CDR3 has 13 residues. CDR1 is SGHDN and CDR2 is FVKESK in the germline V gene. CDR3 sequence (DNA): TGTGCCAGCAGAAAGGACGGACAATACGAGCAGTACTTC. Protein product: CASRKDGQYEQYF.

This clone has a handful of counts. The V call is TRBV19, the J call TRBJ2-7; D may be TRBD1 (5 bases). The V and J ends lost 10 bases and 1 base respectively, with 11 bases between them. Germline values: CDR1 LNHDA, CDR2 SQIVND (reference sequence). The CDR3 consists of 12 residues. The chain's CDR3 is CATAGLSYEQYF. The CDR3 DNA reads as TGTGCCACCGCAGGGTTATCCTACGAGCAGTACTTC.

V usage is TRBV18 and J usage is TRBJ1-1; D is possibly TRBD1 (5 bases). The V end was cut by 0 bases, the J end by 5 bases, with 7 bases between. The CDR3 has 13 residues. Germline-derived CDR1 and CDR2 are KGHSH and LQKENI. In DNA form, the CDR3 reads TGTGCCAGCTCACCACCGACAGTGACTGAAGCTTTCTTT. As protein: CASSPPTVTEAFF.

The chain joins TRBV11-2 to TRBJ1-1; D is undetermined. Per germline, CDR1 SGHAT and CDR2 FQNNGV. The CDR3 contains 12 residues. Between the trimmed V and J ends, which lost 1 base and 11 bases, there was a span of 11 bases. In nucleotides, the CDR3 is TGTGCCAGCAGCTTAGTATCTAACGGGGCTTTCTTT. This sequence encodes CASSLVSNGAFF.

V usage is TRBV7-2 and J usage is TRBJ2-7; 8 nucleotides match TRBD1. V dropped 0 bases and J dropped 6; count of bases not matched to a gene: 4. Germline-derived CDR1 and CDR2 are SGHTA and FQGNSA. The CDR3 sequence is 14 residues long. The CDR3 here is CASSLAGQVGEQYF. The DNA of the CDR3 is TGTGCCAGCAGCTTAGCGGGACAGGTAGGCGAGCAGTACTTC.

This chain uses TRBV9 with TRBJ2-7; no reliable D call. The length of the CDR3 is 15 residues. CDR1 and CDR2 from the germline V gene are SGDLS and YYNGEE. V lost 0 bases, J lost 0 bases, and 10 bases lay in between. The CDR3 reads CASSVGGPRSYEQYF. The CDR3 region has the DNA TGTGCCAGCAGCGTAGGAGGCCCCCGCTCCTACGAGCAGTACTTC. Full variable domain (missing parts from reference TRBV9 and TRBJ2-7): DSGVTQTPKHLITATGQRVTLRCSPRSGDLSVYWYQQSLDQGLQFLIQYYNGEERAKGNILERFSAQQFPDLHSELNLSSLELGDSALYFCASSVGGPRSYEQYFGPGTRLTVT.